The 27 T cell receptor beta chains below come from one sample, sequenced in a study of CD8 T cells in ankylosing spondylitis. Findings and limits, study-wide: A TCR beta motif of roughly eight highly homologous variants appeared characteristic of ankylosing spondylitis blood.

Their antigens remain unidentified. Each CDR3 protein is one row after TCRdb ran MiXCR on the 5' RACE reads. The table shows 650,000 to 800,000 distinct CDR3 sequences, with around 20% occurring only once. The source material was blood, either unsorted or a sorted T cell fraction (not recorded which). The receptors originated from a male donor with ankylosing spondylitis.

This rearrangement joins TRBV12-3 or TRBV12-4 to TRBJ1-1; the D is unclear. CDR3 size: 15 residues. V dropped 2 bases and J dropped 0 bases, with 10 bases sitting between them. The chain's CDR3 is CASSLWADMNTEAFF. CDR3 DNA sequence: TGTGCCAGCAGTTTATGGGCAGACATGAACACTGAAGCTTTCTTT.

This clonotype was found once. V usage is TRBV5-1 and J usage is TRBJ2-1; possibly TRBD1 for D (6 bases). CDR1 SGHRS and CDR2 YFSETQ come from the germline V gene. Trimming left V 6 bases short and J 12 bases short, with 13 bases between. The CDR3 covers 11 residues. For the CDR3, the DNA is TGCGCCAGCACCCTACAGGGTTCGCAGTTCTTC. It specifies CASTLQGSQFF.

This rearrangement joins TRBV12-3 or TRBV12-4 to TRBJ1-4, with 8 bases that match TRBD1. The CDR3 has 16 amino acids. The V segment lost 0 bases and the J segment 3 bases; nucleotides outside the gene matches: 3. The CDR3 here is CASSLALTGANEKLFF. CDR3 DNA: TGTGCCAGCAGTTTAGCCCTGACAGGGGCTAATGAAAAACTGTTTTTT.

CDR3 DNA: TGTGCCAGCTCACCACCTGGAGCTAGGGTGGCGAGCAATCAGCCCCAGCATTTT. This translates into CASSPPGARVASNQPQHF. J is TRBJ1-5 and V is TRBV18; D is undetermined. The CDR3 consists of 18 residues. CDR1 and CDR2 from the germline V gene are KGHSH and LQKENI. The V and J ends lost 0 bases and 1 base respectively, with 16 bases between them.

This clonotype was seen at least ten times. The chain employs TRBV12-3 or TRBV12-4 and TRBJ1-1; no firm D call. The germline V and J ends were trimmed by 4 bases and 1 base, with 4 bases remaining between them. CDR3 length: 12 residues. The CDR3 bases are TGTGCCAGCAGTTCCAAGAACACTGAAGCTTTCTTT. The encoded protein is CASSSKNTEAFF.

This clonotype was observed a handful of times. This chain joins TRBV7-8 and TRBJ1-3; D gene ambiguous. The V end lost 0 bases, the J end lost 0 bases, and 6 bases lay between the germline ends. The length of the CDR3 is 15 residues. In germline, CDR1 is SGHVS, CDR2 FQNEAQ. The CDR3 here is CASSLALTSGNTIYF. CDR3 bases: TGTGCCAGCAGCTTAGCCTTGACCTCTGGAAACACCATATATTTT.

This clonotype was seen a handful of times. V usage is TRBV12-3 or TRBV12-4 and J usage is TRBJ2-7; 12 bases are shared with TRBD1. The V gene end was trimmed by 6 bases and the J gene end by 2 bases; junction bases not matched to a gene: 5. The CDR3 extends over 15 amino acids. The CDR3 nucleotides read TGTGCCAGCAGAGGGGACAGGGGGCGCCCCTACGAGCAGTACTTC. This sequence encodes CASRGDRGRPYEQYF.

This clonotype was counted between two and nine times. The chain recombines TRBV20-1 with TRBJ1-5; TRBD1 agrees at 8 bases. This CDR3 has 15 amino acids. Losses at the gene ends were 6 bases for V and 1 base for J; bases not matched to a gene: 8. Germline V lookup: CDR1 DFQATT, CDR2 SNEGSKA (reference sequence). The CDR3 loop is CSAQTGTGSNQPQHF. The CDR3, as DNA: TGCAGTGCACAAACCGGGACAGGCAGCAATCAGCCCCAGCATTTT.

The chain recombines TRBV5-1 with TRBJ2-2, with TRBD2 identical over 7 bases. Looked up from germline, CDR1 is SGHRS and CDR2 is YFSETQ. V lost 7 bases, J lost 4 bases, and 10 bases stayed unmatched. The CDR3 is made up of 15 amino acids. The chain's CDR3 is CASGAGDLGTGELFF. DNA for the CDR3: TGCGCCAGCGGCGCGGGGGACTTAGGCACCGGGGAGCTGTTTTTT.

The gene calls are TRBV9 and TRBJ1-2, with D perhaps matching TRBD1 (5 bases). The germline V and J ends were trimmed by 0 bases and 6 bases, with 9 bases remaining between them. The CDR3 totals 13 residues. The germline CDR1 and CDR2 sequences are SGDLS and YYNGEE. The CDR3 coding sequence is TGTGCCAGCAGCGTAGGAGTGGGGGATGGCTACACCTTC. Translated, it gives CASSVGVGDGYTF.

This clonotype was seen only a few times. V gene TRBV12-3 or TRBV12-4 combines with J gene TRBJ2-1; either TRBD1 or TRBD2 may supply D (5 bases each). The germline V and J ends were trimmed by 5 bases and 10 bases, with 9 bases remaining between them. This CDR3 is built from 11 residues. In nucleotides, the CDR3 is TGTGCCAGCAGTGCCTGGGGGGAGCAGTTCTTC. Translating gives CASSAWGEQFF.

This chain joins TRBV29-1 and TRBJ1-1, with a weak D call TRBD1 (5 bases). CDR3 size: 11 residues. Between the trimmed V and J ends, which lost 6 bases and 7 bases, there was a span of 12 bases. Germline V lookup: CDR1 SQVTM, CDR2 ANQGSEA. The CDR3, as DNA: TGCAGCGTCCTCAGGGCAGATGAAGCTTTCTTT. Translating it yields CSVLRADEAFF.

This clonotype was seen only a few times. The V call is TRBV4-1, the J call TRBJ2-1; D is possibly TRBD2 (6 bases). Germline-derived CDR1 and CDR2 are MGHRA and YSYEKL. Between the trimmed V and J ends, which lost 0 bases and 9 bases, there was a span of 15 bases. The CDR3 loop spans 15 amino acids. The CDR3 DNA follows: TGCGCCAGCAGCCAAGATGGCGGGGCGACCCTTGAGCAGTTCTTC. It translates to CASSQDGGATLEQFF.

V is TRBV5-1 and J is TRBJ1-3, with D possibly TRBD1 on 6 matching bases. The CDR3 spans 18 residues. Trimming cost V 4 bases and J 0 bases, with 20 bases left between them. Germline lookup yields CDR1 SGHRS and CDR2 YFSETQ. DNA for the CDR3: TGCGCCAGCAGCCCTCACCCTCGACAGGAATACTCTGGAAACACCATATATTTT. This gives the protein CASSPHPRQEYSGNTIYF.

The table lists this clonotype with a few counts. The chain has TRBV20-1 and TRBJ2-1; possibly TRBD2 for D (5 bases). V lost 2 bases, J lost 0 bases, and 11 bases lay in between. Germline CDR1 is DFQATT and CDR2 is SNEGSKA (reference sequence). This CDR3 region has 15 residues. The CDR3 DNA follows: TGCAGTGCTAGACCAGTACTAGTCTCCTACAATGAGCAGTTCTTC. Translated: CSARPVLVSYNEQFF.

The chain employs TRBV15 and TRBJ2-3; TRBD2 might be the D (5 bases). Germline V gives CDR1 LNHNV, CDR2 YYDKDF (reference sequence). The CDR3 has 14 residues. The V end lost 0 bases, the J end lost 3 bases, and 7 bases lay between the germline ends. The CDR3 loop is CATSRDRTTDTQYF. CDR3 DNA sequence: TGTGCCACCAGCAGAGATCGGACTACAGATACGCAGTATTTT.

The CDR3: CASTPGTGGPDTQYF. CDR3 DNA: TGTGCCAGCACCCCCGGGACAGGGGGGCCAGATACGCAGTATTTT. This chain uses TRBV6-1 with TRBJ2-3, with 11 bases lining up with TRBD1. This CDR3 spans 15 amino acids. J was trimmed by 4 bases and V by 7 bases; bases with no gene match: 7. Per the germline V gene, CDR1 is MNHNS and CDR2 is SASEGT.

Here the CDR3 reads CSARDPGLAAAYEQYF. The CDR3 DNA reads TGCAGTGCTAGAGATCCGGGACTAGCGGCCGCCTACGAGCAGTACTTC. The V gene is TRBV20-1, the J gene TRBJ2-7; TRBD2 aligns across 11 bases. The trim removed 0 bases at V and 2 bases at J, leaving 6 bases unmatched. The CDR3 length is 16 residues. Germline V gives CDR1 DFQATT, CDR2 SNEGSKA (reference sequence).

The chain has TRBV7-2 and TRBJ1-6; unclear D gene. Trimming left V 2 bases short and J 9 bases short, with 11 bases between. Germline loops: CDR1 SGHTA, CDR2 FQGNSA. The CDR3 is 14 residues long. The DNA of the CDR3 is TGTGCCAGCAGCTTAAGGGCAGTCGGTTCACCCCTCCACTTT. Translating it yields CASSLRAVGSPLHF.

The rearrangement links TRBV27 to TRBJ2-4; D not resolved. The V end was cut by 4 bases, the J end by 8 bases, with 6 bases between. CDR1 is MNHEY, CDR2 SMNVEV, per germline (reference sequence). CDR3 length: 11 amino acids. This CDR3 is CASSSDDIQYF. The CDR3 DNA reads TGTGCCAGCAGTTCCGATGACATTCAGTACTTC.

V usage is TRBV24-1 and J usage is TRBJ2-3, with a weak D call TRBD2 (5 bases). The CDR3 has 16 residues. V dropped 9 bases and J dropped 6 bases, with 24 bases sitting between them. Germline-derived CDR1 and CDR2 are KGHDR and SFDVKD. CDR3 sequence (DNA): TGTGCCACCGCATCTGAGGGCGCGGGCGTCTTGGATACGCAGTATTTT. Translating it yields CATASEGAGVLDTQYF.

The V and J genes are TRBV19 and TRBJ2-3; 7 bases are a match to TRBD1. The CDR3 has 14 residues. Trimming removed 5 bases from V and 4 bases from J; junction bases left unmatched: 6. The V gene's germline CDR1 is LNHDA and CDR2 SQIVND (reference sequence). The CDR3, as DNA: TGTGCCAGTAGTCCACGGACAGGTCCAGATACGCAGTATTTT. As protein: CASSPRTGPDTQYF. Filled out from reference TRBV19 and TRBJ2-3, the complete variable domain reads DGGITQSPKYLFRKEGQNVTLSCEQNLNHDAMYWYRQDPGQGLRLIYYSQIVNDFQKGDIAEGYSVSREKKESFPLTVTSAQKNPTAFYLCASSPRTGPDTQYFGPGTRLTVL.

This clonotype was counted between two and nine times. This chain's CDR3 is CASSLYGGTYNEQFF. The CDR3 bases are TGTGCCAGCAGTTTGTACGGTGGTACCTACAATGAGCAGTTCTTC. The J gene is TRBJ2-1, the V gene TRBV12-3 or TRBV12-4; D ambiguous. The V gene lost 3 bases and the J gene lost 2 bases, with 11 bases spanning the gap. This CDR3 is built from 15 residues.

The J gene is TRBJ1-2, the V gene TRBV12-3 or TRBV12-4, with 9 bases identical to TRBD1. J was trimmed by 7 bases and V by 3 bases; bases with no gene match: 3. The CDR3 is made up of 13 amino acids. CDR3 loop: CASSFRDRAGYTF. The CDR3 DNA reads TGTGCCAGCAGTTTCCGGGACAGGGCTGGCTACACCTTC.

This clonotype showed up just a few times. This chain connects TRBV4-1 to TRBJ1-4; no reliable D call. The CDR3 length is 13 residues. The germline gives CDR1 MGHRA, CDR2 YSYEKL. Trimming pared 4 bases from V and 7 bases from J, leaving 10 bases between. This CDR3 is CASSLAWSEKLFF. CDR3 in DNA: TGCGCCAGCAGCCTTGCATGGAGTGAAAAACTGTTTTTT.

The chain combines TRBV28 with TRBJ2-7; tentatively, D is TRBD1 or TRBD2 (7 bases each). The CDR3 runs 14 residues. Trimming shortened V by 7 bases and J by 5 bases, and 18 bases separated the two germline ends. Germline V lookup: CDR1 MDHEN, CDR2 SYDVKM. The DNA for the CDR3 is TGTGCCAGCACCTCAGGGGGGGGCTCAGACGAGCAGTACTTC. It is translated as CASTSGGGSDEQYF.

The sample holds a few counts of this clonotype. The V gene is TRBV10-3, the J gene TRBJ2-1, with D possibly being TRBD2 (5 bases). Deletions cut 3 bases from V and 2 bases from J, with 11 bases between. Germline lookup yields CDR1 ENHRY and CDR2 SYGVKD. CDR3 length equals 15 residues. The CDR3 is CAISDSGPAYNEQFF. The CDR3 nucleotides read TGTGCCATCAGTGACAGCGGTCCGGCCTACAATGAGCAGTTCTTC.